These 10 T cell receptor beta chains share one sample of origin, sequenced in a study of blood T cell repertoires in COVID-19. TCRdb's copy holds only in-frame clones and misses some; the assay was immunoSEQ multiplex PCR. The sample consists of about 70,000 clones, 75% to 90% of them appearing once. Sequenced input: peripheral blood. The receptors were sampled from a human donor in a cohort sampled during active COVID-19.

V is TRBV2 and J is TRBJ1-1; D unresolved. V was cut by 6 bases and J by 0 bases, with 14 bases left in between. Germline values: CDR1 SNHLY, CDR2 FYNNEI. CDR3 length equals 15 residues. The CDR3 is CASSASGLLNTEAFF. CDR3 nucleotide sequence: TGTGCCAGCAGCGCAAGTGGACTTTTGAACACTGAAGCTTTCTTT.

This clone has only one observation. The V gene is TRBV7-9, the J gene TRBJ2-2, with D unresolved. The V end was cut by 5 bases, the J end by 8 bases, with 9 bases between. This CDR3 contains 12 residues. Germline CDR1 is SEHNR and CDR2 is FQNEAQ (reference sequence). CDR3 nucleotides: TGTGCCAGCAGCCAAGCGCGGGGGGAGCTGTTTTTT. Its protein is CASSQARGELFF.

This chain uses TRBV24-1 with TRBJ2-7; 8 nucleotides align to TRBD1. The CDR3 runs 15 residues. Trimming at V came to 4 bases and at J to 2 bases, leaving 6 bases not matched to a gene. Germline CDR1 and CDR2: KGHDR and SFDVKD. CDR3 sequence reads: CATSDPGTGPYEQYF. The CDR3 DNA follows: TGTGCCACCAGTGACCCCGGGACAGGCCCCTACGAGCAGTACTTC.

The V call is TRBV6-1, the J call TRBJ2-7; TRBD2 agrees at 7 bases. With 2 bases clipped from V and 3 bases from J, the junction kept 4 bases outside the gene matches. The CDR3 has 14 amino acids. Germline V gene sequence: CDR1 MNHNS, CDR2 SASEGT. For the CDR3, the DNA is TGTGCCAGCAGTGAACTAGCGGAGAACTACGAGCAGTACTTC. Encoded protein: CASSELAENYEQYF.

The chain couples TRBV15 to TRBJ1-2; the match to TRBD1 covers 11 bases. The J segment lost 4 bases and the V segment lost 2 bases, leaving 6 bases of the junction unmatched. CDR3 length: 16 residues. Germline V gene lookup returns CDR1 LNHNV and CDR2 YYDKDF (reference sequence). CDR3 DNA: TGTGCCACCAGCAGAACCGGGACAGGGGGGGGCTATGGCTACACCTTC. This encodes CATSRTGTGGGYGYTF.

The rearrangement links TRBV28 to TRBJ1-1; TRBD1 aligns across 8 bases. Germline assignment: CDR1 MDHEN and CDR2 SYDVKM. J lost 1 base, V lost 3 bases, and 13 bases had no gene match. CDR3 length equals 18 residues. CDR3 sequence: CASSFPPGRGLGNTEAFF. The DNA for the CDR3 is TGTGCCAGCAGTTTCCCTCCTGGCAGGGGGCTTGGGAACACTGAAGCTTTCTTT.

This clone showed up just a few times. This chain connects TRBV7-2 to TRBJ1-5; D remains ambiguous. The V end was cut by 5 bases, the J end by 4 bases, with 9 bases between. Germline CDR1 and CDR2: SGHTA and FQGNSA. CDR3 size: 13 residues. CDR3 in amino acids: CASSPQVNQPQHF. As DNA, the CDR3 is TGTGCCAGCAGCCCGCAGGTGAATCAGCCCCAGCATTTT.

This clone has only a few counts. The genes are TRBV12-2 and TRBJ2-2; no check of the table's D call, TRBD2, against the DNA was made. TRBV12-2 is annotated as a pseudogene. The CDR3 totals 17 residues. The CDR3 loop reads CASRSRLAGGNTGELFF. As DNA, the CDR3 is TGTGCAAGTCGCTCCCGACTAGCGGGAGGAAACACCGGGGAGCTGTTTTTT.

The CDR3 loop is CASSLAGARSRETQYF. The CDR3 DNA follows: TGCGCCAGCAGCTTGGCAGGGGCTCGGTCGAGAGAGACCCAGTACTTC. This chain connects TRBV5-1 to TRBJ2-5; TRBD1 is a possible D gene (6 bases). V was trimmed by 0 bases and J by 4 bases, leaving 16 bases between them. This CDR3 is built from 16 residues. In germline, CDR1 is SGHRS, CDR2 YFSETQ. Filled out from reference TRBV5-1 and TRBJ2-5, the complete variable domain reads KAGVTQTPRYLIKTRGQQVTLSCSPISGHRSVSWYQQTPGQGLQFLFEYFSETQRNKGNFPGRFSGRQFSNSRSEMNVSTLELGDSALYLCASSLAGARSRETQYFGPGTRLLVL.

This clone was observed a handful of times. CDR3 residues: CASSGQGYQPQHF. The DNA of the CDR3 is TGTGCCAGCAGCGGACAGGGATACCAGCCCCAGCATTTT. The chain carries TRBV7-9 and TRBJ1-5; TRBD1 matches at 8 bases. V gave up 5 bases and J gave up 7 bases; unmatched junction bases: 4. The CDR3 contains 13 residues. Germline-derived CDR1 and CDR2 are SEHNR and FQNEAQ (reference sequence).